This entry lists 16 T cell receptor beta chains sequenced from one sample in a study of T cells in localized non-small cell lung cancer. This table comes from immunoSEQ multiplex PCR, and its TCRdb copy is limited to in-frame clones, with some not included. The data hold 72,000 or so clones, with almost 85% observed a single time. This specimen consisted of peripheral blood, obtained before any cancer treatment. Receptors originate from a female donor of 60 years or more with stage I lung adenocarcinoma.

The gene calls are TRBV6-6 and TRBJ2-7, with a possible D match to TRBD1 (8 bases). CDR1 is MNHNY, CDR2 SVGAGI, per germline (reference sequence). This CDR3 spans 16 amino acids. Trimming cost V 2 bases and J 7 bases, with 21 bases left between them. In DNA form, the CDR3 reads TGTGCCAGCAGTTACCCGACTAGCCAGGGGGCGCGTGAGCAGTACTTC. As protein: CASSYPTSQGAREQYF.

The genes are TRBV2 and TRBJ2-7; 9 bases agree with TRBD1. CDR1 and CDR2 from the germline V gene are SNHLY and FYNNEI. The CDR3 is made up of 15 amino acids. V lost 2 bases, J lost 1 base, and 3 bases stayed unmatched. The CDR3 bases are TGTGCCAGCAGTGAACAGGGGACAGGGTCCTACGAGCAGTACTTC. It codes for CASSEQGTGSYEQYF.

The CDR3 is CASSPGPGRSETQYF. For the CDR3, the DNA is TGCGCCAGCAGCCCTGGGCCAGGCCGGAGTGAGACCCAGTACTTC. This rearrangement joins TRBV4-1 to TRBJ2-5; D not resolved. Germline V lookup: CDR1 MGHRA, CDR2 YSYEKL. The CDR3 is 15 residues long. V lost 4 bases and J 5 bases, leaving 17 bases between the germline ends.

J is TRBJ2-1 and V is TRBV4-1; the D is unclear. This CDR3 spans 16 amino acids. Deletions cut 0 bases from V and 5 bases from J, with 14 bases between. Germline V lookup: CDR1 MGHRA, CDR2 YSYEKL. CDR3 region: CASSQDRARYHNEQFF. CDR3 coding DNA: TGCGCCAGCAGCCAAGATCGAGCTAGATACCACAATGAGCAGTTCTTC.

This sequence joins TRBV5-1 and TRBJ2-5, with unresolved D. Germline V gives CDR1 SGHRS, CDR2 YFSETQ. CDR3 length equals 11 residues. V gave up 0 bases and J gave up 5 bases, with 2 bases separating them. DNA of the CDR3: TGCGCCAGCAGCTTGGCGGAGACCCAGTACTTC. Protein product: CASSLAETQYF.

The table lists this clone with a count of one. The V and J genes are TRBV5-1 and TRBJ2-5, with D tentatively TRBD1 or TRBD2 (6 bases each). Trimming left V 0 bases short and J 5 bases short, with 11 bases between. The CDR3 sequence is 14 residues long. Germline loops: CDR1 SGHRS, CDR2 YFSETQ. The CDR3 DNA is TGCGCCAGCAGCTTGGAGGGGGGCTCGGAGACCCAGTACTTC. This codes for CASSLEGGSETQYF. Drawing the rest from reference TRBV5-1 and TRBJ2-5, the complete variable domain is KAGVTQTPRYLIKTRGQQVTLSCSPISGHRSVSWYQQTPGQGLQFLFEYFSETQRNKGNFPGRFSGRQFSNSRSEMNVSTLELGDSALYLCASSLEGGSETQYFGPGTRLLVL.

The chain recombines TRBV30 with TRBJ2-5; D gene ambiguous. Germline V gene lookup returns CDR1 GTSNPN and CDR2 SVGIG (reference sequence). With 0 bases removed from V and 2 bases from J, the gap between germline ends came to 10 bases. The CDR3 spans 14 residues. CDR3 nucleotide sequence: TGTGCCTGGAGTGTAGGAAAACTGCAAGAGACCCAGTACTTC. Protein product: CAWSVGKLQETQYF.

The genes are TRBV7-9 and TRBJ2-1; D gene ambiguous. V lost 4 bases, J lost 0 bases, and 10 bases lay in between. This CDR3 is 15 amino acids long. Per the germline V gene, CDR1 is SEHNR and CDR2 is FQNEAQ (reference sequence). The CDR3 sequence: CASSSPTGSYNEQFF. The CDR3 nucleotides are TGTGCCAGCAGCTCACCTACGGGCTCCTACAATGAGCAGTTCTTC. Complete variable domain (other parts from reference TRBV7-9 and TRBJ2-1): DTGVSQNPRHKITKRGQNVTFRCDPISEHNRLYWYRQTLGQGPEFLTYFQNEAQLEKSRLLSDRFSAERPKGSFSTLEIQRTEQGDSAMYLCASSSPTGSYNEQFFGPGTRLTVL.

The chain recombines TRBV9 with TRBJ1-2; 10 nucleotides match TRBD1. The V segment lost 5 bases and the J segment 7 bases; nucleotides outside the gene matches: 11. Germline CDR1 reads SGDLS; CDR2 reads YYNGEE. The CDR3 sequence is 15 residues long. Here the CDR3 DNA reads TGTGCCAGCAGAACCGAAGGGACAGGGGTTCTTGGCTACACCTTC. Protein product: CASRTEGTGVLGYTF.

The V gene is TRBV28, the J gene TRBJ1-5; 7 bases match TRBD1. V lost 5 bases, J lost 3 bases, and 13 bases stayed unmatched. This CDR3 is 17 amino acids long. Germline V gene lookup returns CDR1 MDHEN and CDR2 SYDVKM. DNA for the CDR3: TGTGCCAGCAGTCCACCCCGTGGGACAGTGGCCAATCAGCCCCAGCATTTT. This gives the protein CASSPPRGTVANQPQHF.

The chain couples TRBV5-4 to TRBJ2-3; the D is unclear. Germline CDR1 SGHNT, CDR2 YYREEE (reference sequence). Trimming removed 0 bases at V and 5 bases at J, with 7 bases between. There are 13 residues in the CDR3. The CDR3 DNA reads as TGTGCCAGCAGCTTGGGGCCCAGAGATACGCAGTATTTT. Translated, it gives CASSLGPRDTQYF.

V gene TRBV2 combines with J gene TRBJ2-2, with TRBD1 matching over 8 bases. The length of the CDR3 is 17 residues. Germline V lookup: CDR1 SNHLY, CDR2 FYNNEI. V lost 4 bases, J lost 0 bases, and 7 bases stayed unmatched. This chain's CDR3 is CASSGGQALPNTGELFF. The CDR3 DNA reads as TGTGCCAGCAGTGGGGGACAGGCGTTGCCGAACACCGGGGAGCTGTTTTTT.

This sequence joins TRBV5-1 and TRBJ2-2; D not resolved. The CDR3 contains 16 residues. Trimming removed 0 bases at V and 0 bases at J, with 9 bases between. Looked up from germline, CDR1 is SGHRS and CDR2 is YFSETQ. The CDR3 is CASSLELITNTGELFF. The CDR3 nucleotides read TGCGCCAGCAGCTTGGAGCTGATCACGAACACCGGGGAGCTGTTTTTT.

This chain links TRBV5-1 with TRBJ1-3; a possible D gene is TRBD1 (6 bases). The CDR3 spans 15 residues. Trimming took off 4 bases at V and 3 bases at J, with 14 bases between the two ends. Germline V gene sequence: CDR1 SGHRS, CDR2 YFSETQ. The CDR3 region has the DNA TGCGCCAGCAGCCAGGGGACGGACATTGGAAACACCATATATTTT. Its translation: CASSQGTDIGNTIYF.

V gene TRBV11-2 combines with J gene TRBJ1-1; D perhaps matches TRBD1 (5 bases). Germline loops: CDR1 SGHAT, CDR2 FQNNGV. The CDR3 consists of 13 residues. The V end was cut by 3 bases, the J end by 4 bases, with 9 bases between. The CDR3 DNA follows: TGTGCCAGCAGCTTCACAGGACTCACTGAAGCTTTCTTT. The encoded protein is CASSFTGLTEAFF.

This chain connects TRBV19 to TRBJ2-7, with D possibly called TRBD1 or TRBD2 (5 bases each). V shed 4 bases and J shed 4 bases, with 26 bases lying between them. CDR3 length: 18 residues. The germline V gene has CDR1 LNHDA and CDR2 SQIVND (reference sequence). CDR3: CASSTWMSGTSGVYEQYF. The CDR3 DNA follows: TGTGCCAGTAGTACTTGGATGTCCGGGACCAGCGGCGTATACGAGCAGTACTTC.